This TCR beta chain stems from a study of blood T cells in healthy people across ages. Study-level results: Researchers said unsorted PBMCs prevented a conclusive naive versus antigen-experienced comparison.

A word on this clonotype: Its antigen is undetermined.

CDR1 DFQATT and CDR2 SNEGSKA come from the germline V gene (reference sequence). The CDR3 is 13 amino acids. V dropped 5 bases and J dropped 4 bases, with 14 bases sitting between them. Sample-barcoded 5' priming and a J-beta primer mix drove a second PCR of about 6 to 12 cycles. Every sample returned 2.5 million or more CDR3-containing paired-end reads. TCRdb recomputed calls from the 5' RACE reads with MiXCR, one row per CDR3 protein. The sample has 1,500,000 or so distinct CDR3 sequences, 35% to 45% seen once. This TCR was sampled from a woman in her late teens or twenties in good health. What was sequenced was blood. The rearrangement joins TRBV20-1 to TRBJ1-1, with D unresolved. CDR3 coding DNA: TGCAGTGCTTTTGGGAGTCGTGGCACTGAAGCTTTCTTT. It specifies CSAFGSRGTEAFF.